This T cell receptor (beta chain) is from a study of cytomegalovirus exposure and HLA in healthy donors. As for the study in general: Most genotyped donors, approximately 81% of about 400, had Caucasian-associated genetic ancestry. Findings and limits, study-wide: Published work reported that the classifier diagnosed cytomegalovirus status with high specificity and sensitivity.

On this clone: Its specificity is not known.

The PCR ran on 60 Vbeta and 13 Jbeta primers. Produced via immunoSEQ multiplex PCR; TCRdb's table is partial and in-frame only. The data show some 190,000 clones, with over 80% seen just once and 1.3% to 1.5% held by the top ten. There are 17 residues in the CDR3. The V gene's germline CDR1 is SGHAT and CDR2 FQNNGV. Trimming cost V 6 bases and J 4 bases; bases outside gene matches: 17. The TCR comes from a girl aged 5 to 17 in good health and CMV-seropositive. The chain employs TRBV11-2 and TRBJ1-2; 7 bases fit TRBD1. The sequenced material came from PBMCs. CDR3 sequence (DNA): TGTGCCAGCAGACCTTCCCCCCAGCGACAGGGAGGCTATGGCTACACCTTC. Protein sequence: CASRPSPQRQGGYGYTF.